This T cell receptor beta chain was identified during a study of regulatory T cells in long-lasting Graves disease. Overall study findings and caveats: Persistent disease showed a preference for TRBV28, TRBJ1-2 and TRBJ2-5. Persistent patients had more shared public clonotypes (around 3,000) than new patients (about 1,000).

Details on this clonotype: Its antigen is not known.

The time point was: newly diagnosed GD, antithyroid drugs for less than 3 months. RNA extracted from PBMCs served as the sequencing template. The germline gives CDR1 LNHDA, CDR2 SQIVND (reference sequence). The germline V and J ends were trimmed by 5 bases and 0 bases, with 11 bases remaining between them. This CDR3 is built from 14 residues. Assembly of TCR beta libraries relied on iRepertoire HTBI primers together with Arm-PCR of CDR3 regions. TCRdb re-called the multiplex PCR reads through MiXCR, storing one row per CDR3 protein. The table records about 450,000 distinct CDR3 sequences, 11% to 15% of them present only once. The sample also formed part of further work on T cells in Graves' hyperthyroidism and ophthalmopathy.

This TCR came from a woman aged 50 to 60 with Graves disease. Sequences were derived from peripheral blood mononuclear cells (PBMCs), sampled at new diagnosis, from a patient treated with antithyroid drugs. The V gene is TRBV19, the J gene TRBJ2-7, with D perhaps matching TRBD1 (5 bases). The CDR3 region has the DNA TGTGCCAGTAGTCAGAGACAGTACTCCTACGAGCAGTACTTC. Translation gives CASSQRQYSYEQYF.